Included here is one T cell receptor beta chain sequence, with context. Its antigen is as yet unknown. One junction end does not reproduce the germline sequence, and a read error may be involved. This CDR3 comprises 14 residues. Germline CDR1 reads LNHDA; CDR2 reads SQIVND (reference sequence). The sample is drawn from a study of cytomegalovirus exposure and HLA in healthy donors. The study, taken as a whole, reports: Later, an analysis showed that TCR beta chains associated with HLA were more clonally expanded than others that were equally common. What a later analysis showed was that several of the most significant clusters appeared linked to common viral pathogens.

PCR amplification relied on 60 Vbeta primers (plus 13 Jbeta primers). Clones were sequenced by immunoSEQ multiplex PCR, and TCRdb holds only the in-frame ones, with some missing. The sample shows around 190,000 clones, around 75% of them seen only once. The sequence derives from a female donor in good health and CMV-seronegative. The V call is TRBV19, the J call TRBJ2-3, with TRBD2 matching 11 bases. Sequencing used PBMCs. CDR3 bases: TGTGCCAGCAGTAGCGGGGGGGGCCCGGGGACGCAGTATTTT. Its translation is CASSSGGGPGTQYF.